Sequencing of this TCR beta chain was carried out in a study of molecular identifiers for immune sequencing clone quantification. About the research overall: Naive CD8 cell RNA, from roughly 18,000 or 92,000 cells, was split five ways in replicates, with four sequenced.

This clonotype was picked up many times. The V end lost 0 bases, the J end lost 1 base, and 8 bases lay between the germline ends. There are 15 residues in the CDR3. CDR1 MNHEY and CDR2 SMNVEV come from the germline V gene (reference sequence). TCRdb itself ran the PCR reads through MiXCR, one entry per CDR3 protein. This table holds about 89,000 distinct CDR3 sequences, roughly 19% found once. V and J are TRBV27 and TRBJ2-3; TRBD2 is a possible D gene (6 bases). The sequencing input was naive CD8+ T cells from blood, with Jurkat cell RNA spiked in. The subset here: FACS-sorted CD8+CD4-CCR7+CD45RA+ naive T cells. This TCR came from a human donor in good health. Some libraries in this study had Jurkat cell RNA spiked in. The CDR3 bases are TGTGCCAGCAGTTTATCGCCGGGGGGCACAGATACGCAGTATTTT. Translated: CASSLSPGGTDTQYF.